This record covers a single TCR beta chain. Its antigen is unknown. No clone much larger than this one lies a single base away; base qualities are absent. Via the germline V gene (reference sequence), CDR1 is DFQATT and CDR2 SNEGSKA. The CDR3 contains 18 residues, cysteine and phenylalanine counted. The entry retains the CDR3 DNA only, 54 bases that are in frame from base 1. The junction carries 19 bases between V and J, which are trimmed by 1 base and 0 bases respectively. The data were obtained in a study of T cells after yellow fever vaccination (dated by TCRdb to the late 2010s). Context from the whole study: The SMART-Seq v4 Ultra Low Input RNA kit was used to prepare libraries from fractions with low cell numbers. To follow T-cell clones before and after primary and booster YFV17D yellow fever vaccination, bulk TCR alpha and beta repertoires were sequenced over time. Two healthy male donors made up the cohort, one aged 18 to 30 years and the other aged 30 to 40 years. Bulk PBMC replicates and cell subsets were isolated from blood drawn at multiple timepoints before and after both primary and secondary immunization.

Read against the paper, the sample's treatment or condition label means: live attenuated yellow fever vaccine strain. At each blood-draw timepoint, two biological replicates of bulk PBMCs were collected. A standard Ficoll-Paque protocol was used to isolate PBMCs from peripheral blood. TriZol was used to extract RNA from bulk PBMCs, from CD4 and CD8 fractions, and from dextramer-positive and dextramer-negative fractions. Broad study findings and their caveats: The secondary T-cell response was weaker than the primary response but faster, peaking on day 5 instead of day 15. After the booster, most clones that had expanded after primary vaccination were detected again (around 97% of CD4 and around 88% of CD8), suggesting broad maintenance of memory. A small fraction of clonotypes appeared in both the CD4 and CD8 compartments, likely as a result of convergent recombination. The study included only two donors, which limits how far the findings can be generalized. Computational filtering was needed because FACS-sorted repertoires could contain abundant contaminating clonotypes from the bulk population.

Instrument used: Illumina NovaSeq 6000. TCR cDNA was synthesized by 5'RACE template switching, which introduced a universal primer site and unique molecular identifiers. Priming for cDNA synthesis came from both the TCR alpha and TCR beta constant segments. Two PCR steps were used to amplify libraries, with sample barcodes and sequencing adapters being added in the second step. Libraries were sequenced on Illumina HiSeq 2500 (2x100 bp) or NovaSeq (2x150 bp). The authors' analysis ran thus. Demultiplexing of reads and collapsing into UMI consensus sequences were performed with MIGEC, and V(D)J alignment was carried out with MiXCR. Clonotypes responding to the vaccine were identified with edgeR on replicate PBMC samples, with the criteria of FDR below 0.01 and a log2 fold change above 5 up to day 15. CD4 or CD8 identity was assigned to each bulk clonotype according to whether the clonotype was present at higher abundance in the sequenced CD4 repertoire or the sequenced CD8 repertoire. TCRdb's own reprocessing of the public reads used fastp at Q25 and MiXCR and kept productive beta chains. A single entry per CDR3 protein holds the most common genes and DNA from its merged rows. These V and J calls are TCRdb output, not the study's own analysis. The sample table holds hundreds of thousands of distinct CDR3 sequences, of which about 4% were seen once. The ten biggest clones cover under 30% of the sample.

The material sequenced was PBMCs, taken 5 days after the yellow fever booster vaccination. The chain was built from TRBV20-1 and TRBJ2-1; the D gene cannot be named for sure. The source of this sequence is a man between 18 and 35 years old who received the YFV17D yellow fever vaccine. The CDR3 protein: CSARGLKTRTVSYNEQFF. The nucleotide sequence reads TGCAGTGCTAGAGGGCTTAAAACCCGGACGGTCTCCTACAATGAGCAGTTCTTC.